This T cell receptor beta chain was retrieved from a study of CD8+CD57+ T cells in acquired aplastic anemia. Background on the study: Sorted CD4+ and CD8+ cells gave an average of roughly 3 ug of DNA. Study conclusions and caveats: Patients and controls turned out to have twenty-nine CD8+ CDR3 sequences in common. Patients versus controls showed no significant CD8+ Simpson's diversity difference.

Both TCR beta VDJ combination and CDR3 sequence profiling were carried out. Genomic DNA was the template for this profiling. TCRdb reprocessed the reads with MiXCR, giving one entry per CDR3 protein. The table lists under 250,000 distinct CDR3 sequences, about 62% of them singletons. Before being chosen for sequencing, patients had shown CD8+CD57+ cell expansion by flow cytometry. Blood sampling was performed on the patients, and none of them had received therapy by then. This clonotype was seen only a few times. Its specificity is not known. The V gene's germline CDR1 is LNHNV and CDR2 YYDKDF (reference sequence). V lost 2 bases, J lost 6 bases, and 8 bases lay in between. CDR3 length: 12 amino acids.

V and J are TRBV15 and TRBJ2-7; D is unresolved. The source is a human donor with aplastic anemia. The sample comprised sorted CD4+, CD8+, or CD8+CD57+ T cells (not recorded which) from PBMCs. The DNA of the CDR3 is TGTGCCACCAGCAGATCCAGGAGCGAGCAGTACTTC. This sequence encodes CATSRSRSEQYF.